In its sample, the clone carrying this T cell receptor beta chain was seen many times. The data stem from a study of blood T cells in healthy people across ages. V lost 2 bases, J lost 3 bases, and 13 bases lay in between. Germline V gives CDR1 MNHEY, CDR2 SVGEGT. This CDR3 is built from 15 residues. It was with a sample-barcoded 5' primer and a J-beta primer mix that a second PCR of roughly 7 to 12 cycles was run. TCRdb processed the 5' RACE reads anew with MiXCR; each CDR3 protein has one entry. Seen here are approximately 810,000 distinct CDR3 sequences, roughly 26% observed once, and the top ten hold 15% to 20%.

The specimen was blood. V usage is TRBV6-2 or TRBV6-3 and J usage is TRBJ1-2; no firm D call. This receptor was obtained from a woman of 80 years or more in good health. The CDR3 sequence is CASSYGVKADYGYTF. In DNA form, the CDR3 reads TGTGCCAGCAGTTACGGAGTGAAGGCTGACTATGGCTACACCTTC.